The present TCR beta chain was sequenced within a study of radiation and T cells in renal cell carcinoma. Turning to this clone: The antigen is not known.

Study-level points and caveats: Baseline intratumoral clonotype presence is unknown without pretreatment biopsies.

Trimming cost V 5 bases and J 7 bases; bases outside gene matches: 11. The germline CDR1 and CDR2 sequences are SGHTA and FQGTGA. CDR3 length equals 17 residues. Assay used: immunoSEQ multiplex PCR; TCRdb lists only in-frame clones, some missing. The data show around 99,000 clones, roughly 84% seen once. Specified time point: blood 4 weeks post-SBRT, at nephrectomy. Described treatment: 15 Gy SBRT to primary tumor, nephrectomy 4 weeks later. The genes are TRBV7-3 and TRBJ2-2; TRBD2 aligns across 12 bases. This TCR derives from a man in his sixties with renal cell carcinoma. Material: blood, obtained from a patient whose treatment included radiotherapy and nephrectomy. CDR3 bases: TGTGCCAGCAGCCCCCTAGCGGGAGGGTCCGCCGGCGGGGAGCTGTTTTTT. Its translation is CASSPLAGGSAGGELFF.